These 31 T cell receptor beta chains were sequenced from one sample in a study of cytomegalovirus exposure and HLA in healthy donors. PCR used 60 Vbeta primers and 13 Jbeta primers. Sequencing used immunoSEQ multiplex PCR; TCRdb keeps in-frame clones, though not all of them. The sample has fewer than 200,000 clones, approximately 80% seen once; the top ten hold approximately 8.7%. The sample comprised PBMCs. These receptors came from a man aged 18 to 29 in good health and CMV-seropositive.

In this sample, this clone turned up a few times. The rearrangement links TRBV7-2 to TRBJ1-3; no firm D call. Germline CDR1 and CDR2: SGHTA and FQGNSA. The CDR3 extends over 14 amino acids. The V and J ends lost 10 bases and 3 bases respectively, with 16 bases between them. Written as DNA, the CDR3 is TGTGCCATAGGCGGCAGTCGTTTTGGAAACACCATATATTTT. This gives the protein CAIGGSRFGNTIYF.

The chain is built from TRBV7-7 and TRBJ2-3; a weak D match, TRBD1 (6 bases). CDR1 and CDR2 from the germline V gene are SSHAT and FNYEAQ (reference sequence). The CDR3 loop spans 13 amino acids. Deletions cut 5 bases from V and 4 bases from J, with 10 bases between. In nucleotides, the CDR3 is TGTGCCAGCAGCCGCACAGGGTCAGATACGCAGTATTTT. Its translation is CASSRTGSDTQYF.

J is TRBJ1-5 and V is TRBV19; possibly TRBD1 for D (6 bases). V shed 7 bases and J shed 3 bases, with 13 bases lying between them. The CDR3 consists of 14 residues. The germline gives CDR1 LNHDA, CDR2 SQIVND (reference sequence). CDR3 bases: TGTGCCAGTACCCCAGACAGGACCAATCAGCCCCAGCATTTT. Residues: CASTPDRTNQPQHF.

This clone has a handful of counts. CDR3 region: CASSMTSGGVRTDTQYF. The CDR3 bases are TGTGCCAGTAGTATGACTAGCGGGGGGGTTCGCACAGATACGCAGTATTTT. This chain uses TRBV19 with TRBJ2-3, with 14 bases aligning to TRBD2. The V and J ends lost 3 bases and 1 base, in that order; junction bases with no gene match: 3. The CDR3 spans 17 residues. Germline V lookup: CDR1 LNHDA, CDR2 SQIVND (reference sequence).

The rearrangement uses TRBV2 and TRBJ2-5; D is ambiguous. The V gene's germline CDR1 is SNHLY and CDR2 FYNNEI. CDR3 length: 12 amino acids. With 4 bases removed from V and 5 bases from J, the gap between germline ends came to 8 bases. CDR3 protein: CASSVAAETQYF. In DNA form, the CDR3 reads TGTGCCAGCAGTGTAGCCGCGGAGACCCAGTACTTC.

The chain has TRBV5-5 and TRBJ1-6; D is perhaps TRBD1 (6 bases). Germline CDR1 is SGHKS and CDR2 is YYEKEE (reference sequence). This CDR3 spans 15 amino acids. V lost 0 bases, J lost 7 bases, and 11 bases lay in between. DNA for the CDR3: TGTGCCAGCAGCTTGGGGCAGGGGAAAAATTCACCCCTCCACTTT. Protein: CASSLGQGKNSPLHF.

This clone has only a few counts. V is TRBV9 and J is TRBJ1-3; TRBD1 matches at 8 bases. J was trimmed by 0 bases and V by 2 bases; bases with no gene match: 7. CDR1 is SGDLS, CDR2 YYNGEE, per germline. This CDR3 comprises 17 residues. CDR3 DNA sequence: TGTGCCAGCAGCGTTTTTGGGACAGGACTCTCTGGAAACACCATATATTTT. It encodes CASSVFGTGLSGNTIYF.

The chain combines TRBV6-1 with TRBJ1-1; D is unclear. V lost 1 base and J 0 bases, leaving 9 bases between the germline ends. This CDR3 comprises 15 residues. Looked up from germline, CDR1 is MNHNS and CDR2 is SASEGT. The CDR3 sequence is CASSEGFSMNTEAFF. CDR3 bases: TGTGCCAGCAGTGAAGGATTCTCTATGAACACTGAAGCTTTCTTT.

The chain recombines TRBV7-2 with TRBJ2-7, with TRBD1 identical over 8 bases. Per the germline V gene, CDR1 is SGHTA and CDR2 is FQGNSA. The CDR3 has 15 residues. V lost 1 base and J lost 4; bases outside the gene matches: 6. CDR3 DNA sequence: TGTGCCAGCAGCTTAGTTTGGCAGGGGGCTTACGAGCAGTACTTC. Translation gives CASSLVWQGAYEQYF.

The chain has TRBV6-4 and TRBJ2-3; D may be TRBD1 (6 bases). V was pared by 8 bases and J by 2 bases, with 11 bases between. Germline CDR1 MRHNA, CDR2 SNTAGT. CDR3 length: 13 residues. The CDR3 DNA sequence: TGTGCCAGCTCCTCAGGGGACACAGATACGCAGTATTTT. Its translation: CASSSGDTDTQYF.

V gene TRBV5-5 combines with J gene TRBJ2-5, with 7 bases matching TRBD1. Unmatched junction bases numbered 5, after V lost 5 bases and J lost 1 base. The CDR3 loop spans 14 amino acids. CDR1 is SGHKS, CDR2 YYEKEE, per germline (reference sequence). CDR3 region: CASSSGTAQETQYF. The CDR3, as DNA: TGTGCCAGCAGTTCGGGGACAGCCCAAGAGACCCAGTACTTC.

Worth noting for this clone: Additional DNA sequences in this sample encode the identical CDR3. This chain uses TRBV29-1 with TRBJ1-1; a possible D gene is TRBD1 (5 bases). Trimming cost V 4 bases and J 2 bases, with 8 bases left between them. Germline V gene sequence: CDR1 SQVTM, CDR2 ANQGSEA. The length of the CDR3 is 12 residues. CDR3 bases: TGCAGCGTTGGGAGGGGAAACACTGAAGCTTTCTTT. It specifies CSVGRGNTEAFF.

The gene calls are TRBV7-6 and TRBJ2-3; D not certain. Germline V lookup: CDR1 SGHVS, CDR2 FNYEAQ. The V and J ends lost 5 bases and 2 bases respectively, with 11 bases between them. The CDR3 is 14 amino acids. Here the CDR3 DNA reads TGTGCCAGCAGCGACGAGGCGGCCACAGATACGCAGTATTTT. As protein: CASSDEAATDTQYF.

The chain links TRBV21-1 to TRBJ2-1; the table's D call, TRBD2, was not checked against the DNA. TRBV21-1 is labeled a pseudogene. The CDR3 consists of 14 residues. The CDR3: CASRTVPPRDEQFF. Written as DNA, the CDR3 is TGTGCCAGCAGGACCGTCCCACCTCGGGATGAGCAGTTCTTC.

This clone has a handful of counts. V usage is TRBV13 and J usage is TRBJ2-7, with D possibly TRBD2 on 5 matching bases. Trimming removed 5 bases from V and 0 bases from J, with 11 bases in between. The CDR3 extends over 14 amino acids. Germline-derived CDR1 and CDR2 are PRHDT and FYEKMQ (reference sequence). The DNA of the CDR3 is TGTGCCAGCAGCCCTAGCCGTGGCTCCTACGAGCAGTACTTC. Its protein product is CASSPSRGSYEQYF.

The V call is TRBV30, the J call TRBJ1-2; 7 bases are shared with TRBD1. V shed 0 bases and J 8 bases; nucleotides not matched to a gene: 6. Germline loops: CDR1 GTSNPN, CDR2 SVGIG (reference sequence). This CDR3 is built from 13 residues. The CDR3, as DNA: TGTGCCTGGAGTGTATACGCAGGGGGAGGCTACACCTTC. It is translated as CAWSVYAGGGYTF.

This chain links TRBV7-8 with TRBJ2-7, with 8 bases that match TRBD1. The germline gives CDR1 SGHVS, CDR2 FQNEAQ. The CDR3 sequence is 14 residues long. The junction had 9 bases not matched to a gene; V was cut back by 5 bases and J by 6 bases. Written as DNA, the CDR3 is TGTGCCAGCAGCGGACTGGACAGGGTCGGCGAGCAGTACTTC. Amino acid sequence: CASSGLDRVGEQYF.

This clone was seen once. The chain uses TRBV14 and TRBJ1-2, with unresolved D. The CDR3 totals 15 residues. Looked up from germline, CDR1 is SGHDN and CDR2 is FVKESK. V lost 1 base and J 3 bases, leaving 12 bases between the germline ends. The CDR3 protein is CASSQVYGEHYGYTF. Here the CDR3 DNA reads TGTGCCAGCAGCCAAGTTTACGGGGAACACTATGGCTACACCTTC.

This clone was counted a few times. This rearrangement joins TRBV27 to TRBJ1-5, with 9 bases lining up with TRBD1. Germline V CDR1 and CDR2: MNHEY, SMNVEV (reference sequence). The CDR3 extends over 16 amino acids. V dropped 4 bases and J dropped 4; count of bases not matched to a gene: 8. DNA of the CDR3: TGTGCCAGCAGTTCCCACTCGACAGGGGGTAATCAGCCCCAGCATTTT. Amino acid sequence: CASSSHSTGGNQPQHF.

J is TRBJ2-3 and V is TRBV5-6; weak D call: TRBD2 (6 bases). V shed 4 bases and J shed 4 bases, with 19 bases lying between them. CDR1 SGHDT and CDR2 YYEEEE come from the germline V gene. The CDR3 is 16 amino acids. Written as DNA, the CDR3 is TGTGCCAGCAGCCTGGGGGGACTGGCGTTCGCAGATACGCAGTATTTT. Protein product: CASSLGGLAFADTQYF.

V is TRBV18 and J is TRBJ1-4; TRBD1 is a possible D gene (5 bases). The V end was cut by 3 bases, the J end by 8 bases, with 10 bases between. The CDR3 totals 13 residues. CDR1 and CDR2 from the germline V gene are KGHSH and LQKENI. CDR3 residues: CASSPLQDEKLFF. CDR3 bases: TGTGCCAGCTCACCGTTACAGGACGAAAAACTGTTTTTT. Together with reference TRBV18 and TRBJ1-4, the CDR3 gives the full variable domain: NAGVMQNPRHLVRRRGQEARLRCSPMKGHSHVYWYRQLPEEGLKFMVYLQKENIIDESGMPKERFSAEFPKEGPSILRIQQVVRGDSAAYFCASSPLQDEKLFFGSGTQLSVL.

This sequence joins TRBV11-2 and TRBJ2-2; D gene unclear. CDR1 is SGHAT, CDR2 FQNNGV, per germline. The CDR3 sequence is 15 residues long. Trimming left V 3 bases short and J 0 bases short, with 8 bases between. The DNA of the CDR3 is TGTGCCAGCAGCTTCGCAGGAACGAACACCGGGGAGCTGTTTTTT. Amino acid sequence: CASSFAGTNTGELFF.

J is TRBJ2-7 and V is TRBV7-8; 9 bases line up with TRBD2. Germline loops: CDR1 SGHVS, CDR2 FQNEAQ. The J segment lost 4 bases and the V segment lost 5 bases, leaving 6 bases of the junction unmatched. This CDR3 spans 14 amino acids. The CDR3 region is CASSALAGGYEQYF. In nucleotides, the CDR3 is TGTGCCAGCAGCGCACTAGCGGGCGGGTACGAGCAGTACTTC. Full variable domain (rest looked up from reference TRBV7-8 and TRBJ2-7): GAGVSQSPRYKVAKRGQDVALRCDPISGHVSLFWYQQALGQGPEFLTYFQNEAQLDKSGLPSDRFFAERPEGSVSTLKIQRTQQEDSAVYLCASSALAGGYEQYFGPGTRLTVT.

The genes are TRBV30 and TRBJ2-1; the D gene is possibly TRBD1 (5 bases). Germline CDR1 GTSNPN, CDR2 SVGIG (reference sequence). The CDR3 runs to 14 residues. With 4 bases removed from V and 9 bases from J, the gap between germline ends came to 19 bases. For the CDR3, the DNA is TGTGCCTGGAACACGGCTCCAGGGATAGGTGAGCAGTTCTTC. This gives the protein CAWNTAPGIGEQFF.

The chain links TRBV19 to TRBJ2-7; tentative D call: TRBD2 (5 bases). Germline V gene lookup returns CDR1 LNHDA and CDR2 SQIVND (reference sequence). V dropped 4 bases and J dropped 0 bases, with 10 bases sitting between them. The CDR3 runs to 14 residues. CDR3 amino acids: CASSSGPSSYEQYF. The DNA of the CDR3 is TGTGCCAGTAGTAGCGGGCCGAGCTCCTACGAGCAGTACTTC. Drawing the rest from reference TRBV19 and TRBJ2-7, the complete variable domain is DGGITQSPKYLFRKEGQNVTLSCEQNLNHDAMYWYRQDPGQGLRLIYYSQIVNDFQKGDIAEGYSVSREKKESFPLTVTSAQKNPTAFYLCASSSGPSSYEQYFGPGTRLTVT.

This clone appeared a single time. This rearrangement joins TRBV9 to TRBJ2-5; 10 bases are a match to TRBD1. The CDR3 is 16 amino acids. CDR1 is SGDLS and CDR2 is YYNGEE in the germline V gene. The trim removed 2 bases at V and 5 bases at J, leaving 9 bases unmatched. Here the CDR3 reads CASSVRQGAPGETQYF. In DNA, the CDR3 is TGTGCCAGCAGCGTTAGACAGGGGGCGCCGGGGGAGACCCAGTACTTC.

This clone appeared a few times. The chain uses TRBV19 and TRBJ1-5; 8 bases fit TRBD1. The junction had 4 bases not matched to a gene; V was cut back by 5 bases and J by 4 bases. The length of the CDR3 is 14 residues. CDR1 and CDR2 (germline): LNHDA, SQIVND (reference sequence). Here the CDR3 DNA reads TGTGCCAGTAGTGGAGACAGGGGAAATCAGCCCCAGCATTTT. As protein: CASSGDRGNQPQHF.

This clone was counted only a few times. The chain joins TRBV5-1 to TRBJ1-4; D might be TRBD1 (5 bases). The germline gives CDR1 SGHRS, CDR2 YFSETQ. The CDR3 is made up of 15 amino acids. With 1 base removed from V and 2 bases from J, the gap between germline ends came to 9 bases. The CDR3 protein is CASSLSGGTNEKLFF. Here the CDR3 DNA reads TGCGCCAGCAGCTTGTCTGGGGGGACTAATGAAAAACTGTTTTTT. Full variable domain (remainder filled in from reference TRBV5-1 and TRBJ1-4): KAGVTQTPRYLIKTRGQQVTLSCSPISGHRSVSWYQQTPGQGLQFLFEYFSETQRNKGNFPGRFSGRQFSNSRSEMNVSTLELGDSALYLCASSLSGGTNEKLFFGSGTQLSVL.

The rearrangement links TRBV15 to TRBJ1-5; perhaps TRBD1 as D (6 bases). The CDR3 length is 15 residues. The V end lost 4 bases, the J end lost 6 bases, and 16 bases lay between the germline ends. Germline CDR1 and CDR2: LNHNV and YYDKDF (reference sequence). The DNA for the CDR3 is TGTGCCACCAGCACGAGCCCACAGGGCACTCAGCCCCAGCATTTT. Its protein is CATSTSPQGTQPQHF.

CDR3 sequence reads: CASSYNRRTGEFF. The CDR3 DNA reads TGTGCCAGCAGTTATAACAGACGAACCGGGGAATTCTTT. This chain joins TRBV27 and TRBJ1-1; D gene uncertain. Trimming left V 4 bases short and J 14 bases short, with 20 bases between. The CDR3 length is 13 residues. The V gene's germline CDR1 is MNHEY and CDR2 SMNVEV (reference sequence).

The rearrangement links TRBV6-5 to TRBJ1-2; TRBD1 might be the D (5 bases). Germline V gene data show CDR1 as MNHEY and CDR2 as SVGAGI. CDR3 length: 13 residues. V was shortened by 2 bases and J by 5 bases, with 9 bases between the two germline ends. The CDR3 protein is CASSYGGVYGYTF. The CDR3, as DNA: TGTGCCAGCAGTTACGGGGGGGTGTATGGCTACACCTTC.